The clone carrying this T cell receptor beta chain was recorded at least ten times. The sample originates from a study of T cells in Graves' hyperthyroidism and ophthalmopathy. The CDR3 sequence is 13 residues long. CDR1 SGHNT and CDR2 YENEEA come from the germline V gene. V lost 4 bases, J lost 6 bases, and 6 bases stayed unmatched. From RNA transcripts, TCR beta CDR3 regions were amplified. A set of HTBI primers served as the primers for a first-round RT-PCR of the TCR CDR3. TCRdb reprocessed the multiplex PCR reads via MiXCR and lists one record per CDR3 protein. Here the sample spans about 640,000 distinct CDR3 sequences, roughly 20% being singletons.

The sequenced material came from blood. This chain uses TRBV11-3 with TRBJ2-7; 7 positions match TRBD1. The origin of this receptor is a man aged 25-45 years with Graves' ophthalmopathy. The chain's CDR3 is CASSSRTGGEQYF. DNA of the CDR3: TGTGCCAGCAGCTCCAGGACAGGAGGCGAGCAGTACTTC.